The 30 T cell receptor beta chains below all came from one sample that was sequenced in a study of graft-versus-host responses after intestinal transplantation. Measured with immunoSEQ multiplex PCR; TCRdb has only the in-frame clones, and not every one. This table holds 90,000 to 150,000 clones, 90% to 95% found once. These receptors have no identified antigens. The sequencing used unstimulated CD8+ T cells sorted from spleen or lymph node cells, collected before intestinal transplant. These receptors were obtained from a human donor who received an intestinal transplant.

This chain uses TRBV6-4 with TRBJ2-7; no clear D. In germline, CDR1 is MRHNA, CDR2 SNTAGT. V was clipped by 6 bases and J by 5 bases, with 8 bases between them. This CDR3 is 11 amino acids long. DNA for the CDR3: TGTGCCAGCAGGACAAAGGACGAGCAGTACTTC. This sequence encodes CASRTKDEQYF.

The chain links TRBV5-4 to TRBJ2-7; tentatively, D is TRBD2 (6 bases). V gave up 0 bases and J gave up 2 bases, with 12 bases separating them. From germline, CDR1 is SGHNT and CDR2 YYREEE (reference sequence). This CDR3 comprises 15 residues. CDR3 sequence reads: CASSLAGGDPYEQYF. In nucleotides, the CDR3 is TGTGCCAGCAGCTTGGCAGGCGGGGACCCCTACGAGCAGTACTTC.

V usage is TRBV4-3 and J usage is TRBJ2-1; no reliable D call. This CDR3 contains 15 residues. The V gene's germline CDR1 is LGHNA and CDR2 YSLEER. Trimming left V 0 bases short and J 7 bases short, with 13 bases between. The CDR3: CASSQDRDSVNEQFF. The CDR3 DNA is TGCGCCAGCAGCCAAGATAGGGATAGTGTGAATGAGCAGTTCTTC.

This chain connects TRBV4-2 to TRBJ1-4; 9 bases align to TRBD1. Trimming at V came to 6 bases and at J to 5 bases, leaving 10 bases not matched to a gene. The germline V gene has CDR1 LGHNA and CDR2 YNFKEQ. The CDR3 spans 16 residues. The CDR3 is CASRLEHGQGNEKLFF. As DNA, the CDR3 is TGTGCCAGCAGACTTGAGCACGGACAGGGGAATGAAAAACTGTTTTTT.

CDR3 nucleotides: TGTGCCAGCAGCCTCGGAGGGGTTTCTGGAAACACCATATATTTT. As protein: CASSLGGVSGNTIYF. The chain is built from TRBV7-9 and TRBJ1-3; possibly TRBD1 for D (5 bases). CDR3 length: 15 amino acids. The germline V gene has CDR1 SEHNR and CDR2 FQNEAQ (reference sequence). V lost 5 bases, J lost 1 base, and 12 bases lay in between.

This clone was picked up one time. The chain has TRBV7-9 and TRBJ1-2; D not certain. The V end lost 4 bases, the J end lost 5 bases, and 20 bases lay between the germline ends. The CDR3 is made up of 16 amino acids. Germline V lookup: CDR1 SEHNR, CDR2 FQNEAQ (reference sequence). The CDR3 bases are TGTGCCAGCAGCTCACTTCCCAAATCGGGCGCATATGGCTACACCTTC. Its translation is CASSSLPKSGAYGYTF. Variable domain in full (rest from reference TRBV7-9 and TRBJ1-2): DTGVSQNPRHKITKRGQNVTFRCDPISEHNRLYWYRQTLGQGPEFLTYFQNEAQLEKSRLLSDRFSAERPKGSFSTLEIQRTEQGDSAMYLCASSSLPKSGAYGYTFGSGTRLTVV.

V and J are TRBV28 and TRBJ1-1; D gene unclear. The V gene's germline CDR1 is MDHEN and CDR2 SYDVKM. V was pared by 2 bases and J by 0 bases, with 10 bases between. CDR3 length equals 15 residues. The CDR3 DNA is TGTGCCAGCAGTTTACTGGGCGGTCTGAACACTGAAGCTTTCTTT. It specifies CASSLLGGLNTEAFF. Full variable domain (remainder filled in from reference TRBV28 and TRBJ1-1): DVKVTQSSRYLVKRTGEKVFLECVQDMDHENMFWYRQDPGLGLRLIYFSYDVKMKEKGDIPEGYSVSREKKERFSLILESASTNQTSMYLCASSLLGGLNTEAFFGQGTRLTVV.

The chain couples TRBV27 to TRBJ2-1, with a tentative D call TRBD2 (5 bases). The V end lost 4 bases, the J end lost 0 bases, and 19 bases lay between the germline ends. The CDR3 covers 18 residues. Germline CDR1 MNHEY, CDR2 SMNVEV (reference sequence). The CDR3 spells CASSSYPNPGNSYNEQFF. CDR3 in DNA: TGTGCCAGCAGTTCCTACCCCAATCCGGGGAACTCCTACAATGAGCAGTTCTTC.

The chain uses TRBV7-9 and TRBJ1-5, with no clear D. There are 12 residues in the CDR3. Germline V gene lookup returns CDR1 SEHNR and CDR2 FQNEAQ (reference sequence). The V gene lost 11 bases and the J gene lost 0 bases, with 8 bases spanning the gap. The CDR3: CALGDSNQPQHF. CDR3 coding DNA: TGTGCCTTGGGCGATAGCAATCAGCCCCAGCATTTT.

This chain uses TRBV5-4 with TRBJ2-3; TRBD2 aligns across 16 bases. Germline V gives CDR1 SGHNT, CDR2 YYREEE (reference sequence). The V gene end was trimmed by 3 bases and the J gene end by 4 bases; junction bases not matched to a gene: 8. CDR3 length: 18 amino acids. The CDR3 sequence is CASSSQGLAGGPPDTQYF. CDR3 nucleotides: TGTGCCAGCAGCTCGCAGGGACTAGCGGGAGGGCCTCCAGATACGCAGTATTTT.

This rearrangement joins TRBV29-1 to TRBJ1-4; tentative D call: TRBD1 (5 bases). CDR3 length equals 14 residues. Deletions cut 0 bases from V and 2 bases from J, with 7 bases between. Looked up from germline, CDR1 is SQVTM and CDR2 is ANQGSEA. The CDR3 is CSVEDGGTNEKLFF. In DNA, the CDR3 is TGCAGCGTTGAAGATGGGGGGACTAATGAAAAACTGTTTTTT.

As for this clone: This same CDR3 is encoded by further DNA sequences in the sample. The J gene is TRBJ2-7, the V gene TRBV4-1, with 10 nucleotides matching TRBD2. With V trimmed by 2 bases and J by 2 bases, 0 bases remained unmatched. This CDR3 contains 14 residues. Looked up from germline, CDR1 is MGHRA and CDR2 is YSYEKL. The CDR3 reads CASSQLAGAYEQYF. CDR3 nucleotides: TGCGCCAGCAGCCAACTAGCGGGAGCCTACGAGCAGTACTTC.

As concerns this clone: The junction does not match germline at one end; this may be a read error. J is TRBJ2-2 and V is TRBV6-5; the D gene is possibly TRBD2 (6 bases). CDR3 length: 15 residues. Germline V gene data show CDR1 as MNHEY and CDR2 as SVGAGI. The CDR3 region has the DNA TGTGCCAGCAGTTACTCGAAACGCGGGACCGCGGAGCTGTTTTTT. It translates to CASSYSKRGTAELFF.

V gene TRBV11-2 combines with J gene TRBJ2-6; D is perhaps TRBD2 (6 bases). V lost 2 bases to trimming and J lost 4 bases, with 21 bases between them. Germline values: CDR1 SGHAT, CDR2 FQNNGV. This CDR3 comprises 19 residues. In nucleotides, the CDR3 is TGTGCCAGCAGCTTATATCGGGGGAACTTTCCCACCGGGGCCAACGTCCTGACTTTC. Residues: CASSLYRGNFPTGANVLTF.

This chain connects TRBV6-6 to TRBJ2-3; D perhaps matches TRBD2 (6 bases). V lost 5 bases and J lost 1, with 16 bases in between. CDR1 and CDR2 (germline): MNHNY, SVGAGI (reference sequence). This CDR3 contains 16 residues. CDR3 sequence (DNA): TGTGCCAGCAGTCCCTGGCCGGGGACTCGCACAGATACGCAGTATTTT. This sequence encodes CASSPWPGTRTDTQYF.

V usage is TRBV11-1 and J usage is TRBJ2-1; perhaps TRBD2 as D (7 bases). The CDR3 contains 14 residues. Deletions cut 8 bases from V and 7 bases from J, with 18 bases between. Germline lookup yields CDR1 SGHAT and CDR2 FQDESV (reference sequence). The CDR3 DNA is TGTGCCAGCGGTAGGACTCGGGGGGCAAATGAGCAGTTCTTC. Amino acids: CASGRTRGANEQFF.

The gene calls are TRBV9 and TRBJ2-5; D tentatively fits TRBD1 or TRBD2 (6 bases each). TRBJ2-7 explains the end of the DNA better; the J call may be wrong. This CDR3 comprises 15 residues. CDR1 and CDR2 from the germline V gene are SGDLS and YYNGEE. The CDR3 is CASSVAGASSYEQYF. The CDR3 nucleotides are TGTGCCAGCAGCGTAGCGGGGGCGAGCTCCTACGAGCAGTACTTC.

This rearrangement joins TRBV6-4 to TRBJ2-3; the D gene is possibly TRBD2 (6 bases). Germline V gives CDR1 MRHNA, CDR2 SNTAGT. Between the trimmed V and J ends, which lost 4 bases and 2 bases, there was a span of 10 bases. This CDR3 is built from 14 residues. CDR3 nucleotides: TGTGCCAGCAGTGTGGGGGAGGCCACAGATACGCAGTATTTT. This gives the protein CASSVGEATDTQYF.

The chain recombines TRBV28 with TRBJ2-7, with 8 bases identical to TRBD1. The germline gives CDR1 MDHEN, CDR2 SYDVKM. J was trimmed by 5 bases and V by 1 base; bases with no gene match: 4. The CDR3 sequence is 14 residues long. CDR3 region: CASSLSLTGDEQYF. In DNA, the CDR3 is TGTGCCAGCAGTTTATCCTTGACAGGGGACGAGCAGTACTTC.

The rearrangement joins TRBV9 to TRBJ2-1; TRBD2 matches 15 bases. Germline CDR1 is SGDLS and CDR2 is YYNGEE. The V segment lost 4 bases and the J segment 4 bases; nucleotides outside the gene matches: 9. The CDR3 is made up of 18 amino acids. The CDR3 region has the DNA TGTGCCAGCAGCCCTAGTGGACTAGCGGGAGGGTCTTACAATGAGCAGTTCTTC. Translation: CASSPSGLAGGSYNEQFF.

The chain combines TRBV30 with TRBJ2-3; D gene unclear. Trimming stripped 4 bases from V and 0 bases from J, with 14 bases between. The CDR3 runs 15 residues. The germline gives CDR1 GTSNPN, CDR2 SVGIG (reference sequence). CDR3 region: CAWIGGGTSTDTQYF. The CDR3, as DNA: TGTGCCTGGATTGGTGGCGGAACGAGCACAGATACGCAGTATTTT.

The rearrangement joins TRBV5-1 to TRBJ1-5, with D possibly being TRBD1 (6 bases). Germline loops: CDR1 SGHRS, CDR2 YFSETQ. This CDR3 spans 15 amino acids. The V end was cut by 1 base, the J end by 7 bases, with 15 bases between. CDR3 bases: TGCGCCAGCAGCTTGTCTGGGGGCGGGGGGCAGCCCCAGCATTTT. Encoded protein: CASSLSGGGGQPQHF.

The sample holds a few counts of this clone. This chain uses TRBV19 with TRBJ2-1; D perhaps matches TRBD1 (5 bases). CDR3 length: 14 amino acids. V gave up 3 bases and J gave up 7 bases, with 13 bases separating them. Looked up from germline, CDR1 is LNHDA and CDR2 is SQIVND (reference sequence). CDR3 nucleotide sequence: TGTGCCAGTAGTATTTCAGGGTACCTGAATGAGCAGTTCTTC. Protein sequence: CASSISGYLNEQFF.

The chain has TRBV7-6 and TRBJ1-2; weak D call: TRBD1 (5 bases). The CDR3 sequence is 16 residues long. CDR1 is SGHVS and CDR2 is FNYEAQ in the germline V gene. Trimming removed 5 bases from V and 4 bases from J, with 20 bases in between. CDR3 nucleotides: TGTGCCAGCAGCGGGGCAGGCGGGGTAAATGGCTATGGCTACACCTTC. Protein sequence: CASSGAGGVNGYGYTF.

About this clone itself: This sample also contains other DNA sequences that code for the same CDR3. CDR3 DNA sequence: TGTGCCAGTAGTATTACTAGCGGGAGTTACGAGCAGTACTTC. This sequence encodes CASSITSGSYEQYF. The chain recombines TRBV19 with TRBJ2-7; 11 bases are shared with TRBD2. Trimming cost V 3 bases and J 4 bases; bases outside gene matches: 2. Germline lookup yields CDR1 LNHDA and CDR2 SQIVND (reference sequence). The length of the CDR3 is 14 residues. Full variable domain (rest looked up from reference TRBV19 and TRBJ2-7): DGGITQSPKYLFRKEGQNVTLSCEQNLNHDAMYWYRQDPGQGLRLIYYSQIVNDFQKGDIAEGYSVSREKKESFPLTVTSAQKNPTAFYLCASSITSGSYEQYFGPGTRLTVT.

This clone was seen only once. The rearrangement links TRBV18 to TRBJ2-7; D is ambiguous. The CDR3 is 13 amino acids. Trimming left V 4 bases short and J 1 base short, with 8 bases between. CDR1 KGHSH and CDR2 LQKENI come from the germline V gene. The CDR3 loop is CASSLSSSYEQYF. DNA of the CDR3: TGTGCCAGCTCACTCAGTAGTTCCTACGAGCAGTACTTC.

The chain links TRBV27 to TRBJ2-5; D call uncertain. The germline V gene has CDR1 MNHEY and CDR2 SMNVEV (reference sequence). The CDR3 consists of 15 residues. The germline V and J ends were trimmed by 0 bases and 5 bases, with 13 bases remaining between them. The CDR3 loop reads CASSLSLALRETQYF. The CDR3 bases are TGTGCCAGCAGTTTATCTTTGGCCTTACGGGAGACCCAGTACTTC.

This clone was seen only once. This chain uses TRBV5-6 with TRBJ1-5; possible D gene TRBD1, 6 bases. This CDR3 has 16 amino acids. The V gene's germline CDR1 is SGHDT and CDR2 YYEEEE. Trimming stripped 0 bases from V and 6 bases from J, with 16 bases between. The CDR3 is CASSLEGGAPIQPQHF. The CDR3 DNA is TGTGCCAGCAGCTTGGAGGGGGGGGCCCCTATTCAGCCCCAGCATTTT.

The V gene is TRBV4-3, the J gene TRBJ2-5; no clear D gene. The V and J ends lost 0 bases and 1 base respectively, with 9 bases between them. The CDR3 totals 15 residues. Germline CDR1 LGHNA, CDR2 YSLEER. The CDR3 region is CASSQEHRLQETQYF. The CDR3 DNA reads TGCGCCAGCAGCCAAGAGCACAGACTCCAAGAGACCCAGTACTTC.

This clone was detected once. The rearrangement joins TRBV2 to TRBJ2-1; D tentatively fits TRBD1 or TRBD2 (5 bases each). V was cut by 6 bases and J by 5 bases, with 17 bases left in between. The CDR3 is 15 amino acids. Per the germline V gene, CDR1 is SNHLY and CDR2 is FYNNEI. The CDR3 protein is CASRPGPFTHNEQFF. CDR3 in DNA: TGTGCCAGCAGGCCGGGACCCTTCACCCACAATGAGCAGTTCTTC.